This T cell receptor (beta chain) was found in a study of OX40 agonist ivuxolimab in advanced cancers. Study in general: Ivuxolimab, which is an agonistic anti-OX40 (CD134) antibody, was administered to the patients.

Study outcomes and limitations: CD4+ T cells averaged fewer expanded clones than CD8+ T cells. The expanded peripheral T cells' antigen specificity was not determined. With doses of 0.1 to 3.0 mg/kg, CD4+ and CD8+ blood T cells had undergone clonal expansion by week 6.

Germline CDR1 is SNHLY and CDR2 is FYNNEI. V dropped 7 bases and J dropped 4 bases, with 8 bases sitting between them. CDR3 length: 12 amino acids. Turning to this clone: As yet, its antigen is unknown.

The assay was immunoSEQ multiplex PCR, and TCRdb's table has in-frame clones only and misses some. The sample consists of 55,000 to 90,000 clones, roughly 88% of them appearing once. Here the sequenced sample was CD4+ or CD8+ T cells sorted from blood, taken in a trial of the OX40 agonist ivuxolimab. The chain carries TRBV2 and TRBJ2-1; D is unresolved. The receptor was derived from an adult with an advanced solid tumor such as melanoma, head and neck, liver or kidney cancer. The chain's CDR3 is CASMAEYNEQFF. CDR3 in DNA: TGTGCCAGCATGGCAGAATACAATGAGCAGTTCTTC.